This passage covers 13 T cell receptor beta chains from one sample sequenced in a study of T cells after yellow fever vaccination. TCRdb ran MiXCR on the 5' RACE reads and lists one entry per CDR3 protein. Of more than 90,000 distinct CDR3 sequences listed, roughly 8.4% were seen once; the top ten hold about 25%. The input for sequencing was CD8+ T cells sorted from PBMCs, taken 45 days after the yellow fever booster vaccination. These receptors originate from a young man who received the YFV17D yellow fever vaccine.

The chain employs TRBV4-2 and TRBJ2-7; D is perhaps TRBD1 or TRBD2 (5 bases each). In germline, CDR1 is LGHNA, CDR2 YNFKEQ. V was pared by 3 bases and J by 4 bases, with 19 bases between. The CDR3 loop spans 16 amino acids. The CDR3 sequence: CASSHRAGAVSYEQYF. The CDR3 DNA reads TGTGCCAGCAGCCACCGCGCCGGGGCGGTCTCTTACGAGCAGTACTTC.

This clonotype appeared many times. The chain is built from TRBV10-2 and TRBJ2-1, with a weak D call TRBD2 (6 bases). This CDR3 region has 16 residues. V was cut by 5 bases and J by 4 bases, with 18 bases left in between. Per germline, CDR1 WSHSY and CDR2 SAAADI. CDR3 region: CASSKDYQSLYNEQFF. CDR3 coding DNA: TGCGCCAGCAGTAAGGACTATCAAAGCCTTTACAATGAGCAGTTCTTC.

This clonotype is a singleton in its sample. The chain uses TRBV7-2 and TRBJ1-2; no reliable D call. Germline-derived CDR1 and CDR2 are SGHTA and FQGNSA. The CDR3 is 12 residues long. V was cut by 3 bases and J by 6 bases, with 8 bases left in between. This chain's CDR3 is CASSFASHGYTF. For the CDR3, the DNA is TGTGCCAGCAGCTTCGCGAGTCATGGCTACACCTTC.

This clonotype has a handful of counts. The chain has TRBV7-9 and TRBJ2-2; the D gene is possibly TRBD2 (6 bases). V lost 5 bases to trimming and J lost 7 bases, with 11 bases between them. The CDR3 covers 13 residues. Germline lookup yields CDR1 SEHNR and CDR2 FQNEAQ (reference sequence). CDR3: CASSSTGSGELFF. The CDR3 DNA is TGTGCCAGCAGCAGTACCGGGAGCGGGGAGCTGTTTTTT.

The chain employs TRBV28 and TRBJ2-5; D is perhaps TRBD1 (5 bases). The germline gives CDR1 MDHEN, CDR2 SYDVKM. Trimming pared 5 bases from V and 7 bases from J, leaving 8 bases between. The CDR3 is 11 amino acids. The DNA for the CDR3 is TGTGCCAGCAGTAAACAGGTGACCCAGTACTTC. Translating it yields CASSKQVTQYF.

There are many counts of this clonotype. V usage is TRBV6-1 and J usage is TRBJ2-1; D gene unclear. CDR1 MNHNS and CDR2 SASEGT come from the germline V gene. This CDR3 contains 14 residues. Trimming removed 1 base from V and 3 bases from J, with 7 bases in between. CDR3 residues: CASSEVGSYNEQFF. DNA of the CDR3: TGTGCCAGCAGTGAAGTCGGAAGCTACAATGAGCAGTTCTTC.

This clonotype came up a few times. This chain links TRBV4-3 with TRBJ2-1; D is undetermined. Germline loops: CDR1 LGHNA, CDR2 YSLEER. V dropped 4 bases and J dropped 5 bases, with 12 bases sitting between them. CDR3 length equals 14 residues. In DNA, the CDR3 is TGCGCCAGCAGCCGCCGTGAGCGCCACAATGAGCAGTTCTTC. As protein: CASSRRERHNEQFF.

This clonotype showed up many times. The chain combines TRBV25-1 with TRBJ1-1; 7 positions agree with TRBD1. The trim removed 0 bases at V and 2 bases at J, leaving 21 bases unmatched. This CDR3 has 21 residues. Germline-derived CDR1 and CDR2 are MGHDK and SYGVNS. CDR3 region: CASSEYYISGSGTDANTEAFF. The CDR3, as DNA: TGTGCCAGCAGTGAATATTATATTTCGGGATCCGGGACAGATGCTAACACTGAAGCTTTCTTT.

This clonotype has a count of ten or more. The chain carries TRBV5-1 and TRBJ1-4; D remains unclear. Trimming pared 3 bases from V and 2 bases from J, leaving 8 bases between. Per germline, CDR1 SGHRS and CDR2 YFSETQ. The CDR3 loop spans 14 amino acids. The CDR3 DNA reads TGCGCCAGCAGCTCTCCCACGACTAATGAAAAACTGTTTTTT. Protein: CASSSPTTNEKLFF.

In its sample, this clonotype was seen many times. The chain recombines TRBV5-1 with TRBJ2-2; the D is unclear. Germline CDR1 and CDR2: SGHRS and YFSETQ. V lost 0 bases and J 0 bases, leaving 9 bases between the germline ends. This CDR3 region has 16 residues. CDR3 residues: CASSLGHIANTGELFF. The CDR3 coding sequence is TGCGCCAGCAGCTTGGGACACATCGCGAACACCGGGGAGCTGTTTTTT.

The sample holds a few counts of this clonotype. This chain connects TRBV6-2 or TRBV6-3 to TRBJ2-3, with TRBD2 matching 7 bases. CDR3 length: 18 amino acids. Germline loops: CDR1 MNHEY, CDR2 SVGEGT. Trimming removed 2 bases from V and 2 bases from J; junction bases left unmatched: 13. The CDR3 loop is CASSYELTGTINTDTQYF. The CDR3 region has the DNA TGTGCCAGCAGTTACGAACTAACCGGGACTATAAACACAGATACGCAGTATTTT.

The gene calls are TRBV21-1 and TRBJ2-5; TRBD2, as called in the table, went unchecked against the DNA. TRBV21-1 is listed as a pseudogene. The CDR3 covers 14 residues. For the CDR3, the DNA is TGTGCCAGCATCGGACTAGTGAGGGTTGAGACCCAGTACTTC. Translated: CASIGLVRVETQYF.

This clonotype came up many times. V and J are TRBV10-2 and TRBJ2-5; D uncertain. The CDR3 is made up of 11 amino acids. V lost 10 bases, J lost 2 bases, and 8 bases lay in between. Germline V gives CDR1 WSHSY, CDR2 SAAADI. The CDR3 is CATRSQETQYF. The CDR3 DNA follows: TGCGCCACCCGGTCTCAAGAGACCCAGTACTTC.